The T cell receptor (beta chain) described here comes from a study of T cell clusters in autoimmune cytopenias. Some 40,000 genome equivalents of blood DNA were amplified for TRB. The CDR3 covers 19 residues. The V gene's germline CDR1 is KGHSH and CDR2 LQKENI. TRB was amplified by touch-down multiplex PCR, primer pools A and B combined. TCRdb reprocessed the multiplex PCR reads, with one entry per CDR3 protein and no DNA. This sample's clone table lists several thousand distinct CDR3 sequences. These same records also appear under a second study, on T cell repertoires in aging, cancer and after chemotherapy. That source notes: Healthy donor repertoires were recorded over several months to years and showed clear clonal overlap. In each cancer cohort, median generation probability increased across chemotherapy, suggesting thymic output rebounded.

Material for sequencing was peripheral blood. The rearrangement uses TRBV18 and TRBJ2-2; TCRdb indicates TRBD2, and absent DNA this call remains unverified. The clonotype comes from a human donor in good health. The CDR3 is CASSPGLAGGGRNTGELFF.